Below are 25 T cell receptor beta chains sequenced from a single sample in a study of long-term antiretroviral therapy in people with HIV. This was the immunoSEQ v3.0 assay at survey level. Profiling relied on immunoSEQ multiplex PCR, and the TCRdb table lists in-frame clones only, not all of them. The data contain more than 25,000 clones, about 93% of them singletons. The starting material was unsorted PBMCs, obtained approximately 6.3 years after starting antiretroviral therapy. These receptors were obtained from a woman aged 35 to 49 with HIV.

This clone has only one observation. The chain joins TRBV21-1 to TRBJ1-6; the table gives TRBD1 as D, unverified against the DNA. TRBV21-1 is listed as a pseudogene. This CDR3 has 15 amino acids. CDR3 region: CASSFLPGPNSPLHF. In DNA form, the CDR3 reads TGTGCCAGCAGCTTCCTGCCAGGGCCTAATTCACCCCTCCACTTT.

In this sample, this clone turned up once. The chain joins TRBV9 to TRBJ2-3, with TRBD2 as a possible D gene (5 bases). There are 13 residues in the CDR3. CDR1 is SGDLS, CDR2 YYNGEE, per germline. Deletions cut 4 bases from V and 6 bases from J, with 12 bases between. The CDR3 sequence: CASSTNPGDTQYF. The CDR3 DNA reads as TGTGCCAGCAGCACGAACCCGGGGGATACGCAGTATTTT.

This chain connects TRBV6-5 to TRBJ2-7; possibly TRBD2 for D (5 bases). The length of the CDR3 is 14 residues. V dropped 0 bases and J dropped 7 bases, with 13 bases sitting between them. Germline-derived CDR1 and CDR2 are MNHEY and SVGAGI. The CDR3 reads CASSYSAGLFEQYF. The CDR3 DNA is TGTGCCAGCAGTTACTCGGCGGGCCTCTTTGAGCAGTACTTC.

This chain joins TRBV2 and TRBJ1-6, with D possibly TRBD1 on 6 matching bases. The ends were cut back, 6 bases at V and 8 bases at J, with 14 bases in the middle. This CDR3 has 14 residues. Germline lookup yields CDR1 SNHLY and CDR2 FYNNEI. The CDR3 region has the DNA TGTGCCAGCAGAGCCGGGACAACTGATTCACCCCTCCACTTT. It encodes CASRAGTTDSPLHF.

This chain connects TRBV6-5 to TRBJ1-1; no reliable D call. Germline CDR1 is MNHEY and CDR2 is SVGAGI. The V end was cut by 2 bases, the J end by 5 bases, with 12 bases between. The CDR3 contains 14 residues. The chain's CDR3 is CASSYDSGGTEAFF. CDR3 DNA sequence: TGTGCCAGCAGTTACGATTCAGGTGGGACTGAAGCTTTCTTT.

This chain connects TRBV7-9 to TRBJ1-2, with unresolved D. Trimming stripped 2 bases from V and 4 bases from J, with 8 bases between. The CDR3 has 13 residues. CDR1 is SEHNR and CDR2 is FQNEAQ in the germline V gene (reference sequence). The CDR3 bases are TGTGCCAGCAGCTTACCGAACTTCTATGGCTACACCTTC. This codes for CASSLPNFYGYTF.

This clone was seen a single time. The CDR3 loop is CASSINSLFSGNTIYF. CDR3 in DNA: TGTGCCAGTAGTATAAACAGCTTATTCTCTGGAAACACCATATATTTT. The chain carries TRBV19 and TRBJ1-3; D uncertain. The V gene lost 2 bases and the J gene lost 0 bases, with 11 bases spanning the gap. Germline V gene lookup returns CDR1 LNHDA and CDR2 SQIVND (reference sequence). The CDR3 covers 16 residues.

V usage is TRBV5-5 and J usage is TRBJ1-2; D unresolved. The CDR3 sequence is 14 residues long. The germline V gene encodes CDR1 SGHKS and CDR2 YYEKEE (reference sequence). The ends were cut back, 4 bases at V and 5 bases at J, with 15 bases in the middle. The CDR3 region has the DNA TGTGCCAGCAGCCTGTCTGGCTTTACTTATGGCTACACCTTC. It codes for CASSLSGFTYGYTF.

The V call is TRBV4-1, the J call TRBJ2-5; TRBD1 matches 8 bases. This CDR3 has 16 residues. Germline V gene sequence: CDR1 MGHRA, CDR2 YSYEKL. Trimming took 2 bases from V and 3 from J; bases not matched to a gene: 8. This CDR3 reads CASSQNAATGEETQYF. The CDR3 DNA follows: TGCGCCAGCAGCCAAAACGCCGCGACAGGGGAAGAGACCCAGTACTTC.

V usage is TRBV14 and J usage is TRBJ2-3; TRBD2 matches at 10 bases. The CDR3 runs 17 residues. V shed 2 bases and J 1 base; nucleotides not matched to a gene: 6. The germline CDR1 and CDR2 sequences are SGHDN and FVKESK. This chain's CDR3 is CASSQLGTSGGTDTQYF. Written as DNA, the CDR3 is TGTGCCAGCAGCCAATTAGGAACTAGCGGGGGCACAGATACGCAGTATTTT. The full variable domain, in which reference TRBV14 and TRBJ2-3 provide the parts outside the CDR3, is EAGVTQFPSHSVIEKGQTVTLRCDPISGHDNLYWYRRVMGKEIKFLLHFVKESKQDESGMPNNRFLAERTGGTYSTLKVQPAELEDSGVYFCASSQLGTSGGTDTQYFGPGTRLTVL.

This clone was seen only once. The identical CDR3 is also encoded by other nucleotide sequences in the sample. V and J are TRBV4-3 and TRBJ2-3; D tentatively reads TRBD1 or TRBD2 (5 bases each). The CDR3 runs to 14 residues. V lost 4 bases, J lost 3 bases, and 11 bases lay in between. Germline V gene data show CDR1 as LGHNA and CDR2 as YSLEER. The CDR3 region is CASSPTGPTDTQYF. CDR3 coding DNA: TGCGCCAGCAGCCCTACGGGGCCAACAGATACGCAGTATTTT.

The chain uses TRBV6-6 and TRBJ2-7; D gene ambiguous. V was cut by 6 bases and J by 2 bases, with 14 bases left in between. The V gene's germline CDR1 is MNHNY and CDR2 SVGAGI (reference sequence). This CDR3 contains 14 residues. CDR3 nucleotides: TGTGCCAGCAGCTACGGCGCGAGAGCCTACGAGCAGTACTTC. Translating it yields CASSYGARAYEQYF.

The chain links TRBV9 to TRBJ2-2; D could derive from TRBD1 or TRBD2 (5 bases each). The CDR3 length is 15 residues. Germline V CDR1 and CDR2: SGDLS, YYNGEE. V was trimmed by 4 bases and J by 3 bases, leaving 13 bases between them. The CDR3 nucleotides read TGTGCCAGCAGCTTTGGGACCGTCGACACCGGGGAGCTGTTTTTT. Protein: CASSFGTVDTGELFF. The variable domain in full, completed from reference TRBV9 and TRBJ2-2, reads DSGVTQTPKHLITATGQRVTLRCSPRSGDLSVYWYQQSLDQGLQFLIQYYNGEERAKGNILERFSAQQFPDLHSELNLSSLELGDSALYFCASSFGTVDTGELFFGEGSRLTVL.

The chain has TRBV2 and TRBJ1-2; TRBD1 agrees at 7 bases. Germline V lookup: CDR1 SNHLY, CDR2 FYNNEI. The CDR3 extends over 15 amino acids. V shed 4 bases and J 1 base; nucleotides not matched to a gene: 6. CDR3 loop: CASSVAGTDNYGYTF. CDR3 DNA: TGTGCCAGCAGTGTGGCTGGGACAGATAACTATGGCTACACCTTC.

The chain joins TRBV6-6 to TRBJ1-5, with 8 bases identical to TRBD1. Germline V gene lookup returns CDR1 MNHNY and CDR2 SVGAGI (reference sequence). V lost 5 bases, J lost 2 bases, and 2 bases stayed unmatched. CDR3 size: 14 residues. Here the CDR3 reads CASSRGQGNQPQHF. CDR3 coding DNA: TGTGCCAGCAGTCGGGGACAGGGCAATCAGCCCCAGCATTTT.

This chain's CDR3 is CASSLEGTASIVINEQFF. The CDR3 region has the DNA TGCGCCAGCAGCTTGGAAGGGACGGCGTCGATTGTAATTAATGAGCAGTTCTTC. The chain links TRBV5-1 to TRBJ2-1; tentatively, D is TRBD1 or TRBD2 (5 bases each). Germline V gene sequence: CDR1 SGHRS, CDR2 YFSETQ. The CDR3 is 18 residues long. Trimming cost V 0 bases and J 7 bases, with 23 bases left between them.

The J gene is TRBJ2-5, the V gene TRBV9; D gene unclear. The CDR3 is 15 amino acids. Germline CDR1 reads SGDLS; CDR2 reads YYNGEE. V was trimmed by 0 bases and J by 5 bases, leaving 14 bases between them. CDR3 bases: TGTGCCAGCAGCGTAGACTTGGGATGGTGGGAGACCCAGTACTTC. Its translation: CASSVDLGWWETQYF.

The chain combines TRBV10-3 with TRBJ1-5, with D possibly being TRBD1 (5 bases). Trimming removed 8 bases from V and 0 bases from J, with 11 bases in between. In germline, CDR1 is ENHRY, CDR2 SYGVKD. The CDR3 contains 14 residues. The CDR3 region has the DNA TGTGCCATCGGGGGGAGTGATAGCAATCAGCCCCAGCATTTT. It translates to CAIGGSDSNQPQHF.

The V call is TRBV10-3, the J call TRBJ1-6, with D tentatively TRBD1 (6 bases). The V end lost 5 bases, the J end lost 6 bases, and 14 bases lay between the germline ends. Germline V lookup: CDR1 ENHRY, CDR2 SYGVKD. The CDR3 has 15 amino acids. CDR3 bases: TGTGCCATCAGTCCCATTGAAGGGGGTAATTCACCCCTCCACTTT. Translation: CAISPIEGGNSPLHF.

This chain joins TRBV7-2 and TRBJ1-1; the D is unclear. Germline V CDR1 and CDR2: SGHTA, FQGNSA. The CDR3 length is 13 residues. Trimming removed 1 base from V and 3 bases from J, with 6 bases in between. The CDR3 region has the DNA TGTGCCAGCAGCTTAGGATCAGACACTGAAGCTTTCTTT. The encoded protein is CASSLGSDTEAFF.

The chain carries TRBV7-9 and TRBJ1-5; 7 bases fit TRBD1. Germline V gene sequence: CDR1 SEHNR, CDR2 FQNEAQ (reference sequence). This CDR3 spans 18 amino acids. Unmatched junction bases numbered 17, after V lost 6 bases and J lost 3 bases. This CDR3 reads CASSLGGPLIGTNQPQHF. As DNA, the CDR3 is TGTGCCAGCAGTCTAGGGGGCCCCCTCATCGGAACCAATCAGCCCCAGCATTTT.

The chain has TRBV19 and TRBJ2-5, with 9 nucleotides matching TRBD2. Germline V gene sequence: CDR1 LNHDA, CDR2 SQIVND (reference sequence). The CDR3 is 14 amino acids. Trimming removed 4 bases from V and 4 bases from J; junction bases left unmatched: 4. This chain's CDR3 is CASSKRGEGETQYF. In DNA, the CDR3 is TGTGCCAGTAGTAAGCGGGGGGAGGGAGAGACCCAGTACTTC.

This clone was seen more than once but under ten times. The V gene is TRBV18, the J gene TRBJ2-4, with D perhaps matching TRBD1 (5 bases). V shed 4 bases and J shed 8 bases, with 15 bases lying between them. Germline V gives CDR1 KGHSH, CDR2 LQKENI. The CDR3 is made up of 14 amino acids. This CDR3 reads CASSRPGVQDIQYF. DNA for the CDR3: TGTGCCAGCTCACGACCCGGTGTACAGGACATTCAGTACTTC.

The chain combines TRBV11-3 with TRBJ2-7; tentatively, D is TRBD1 (6 bases). V dropped 2 bases and J dropped 1 base, with 9 bases sitting between them. Germline CDR1 is SGHNT and CDR2 is YENEEA. This CDR3 is 14 amino acids long. CDR3 loop: CASSLKGESYEQYF. CDR3 bases: TGTGCCAGCAGCTTAAAGGGGGAGTCCTACGAGCAGTACTTC.

The V and J genes are TRBV10-3 and TRBJ2-1, with a possible D match to TRBD2 (7 bases). Germline V gene lookup returns CDR1 ENHRY and CDR2 SYGVKD. The germline V and J ends were trimmed by 3 bases and 0 bases, with 15 bases remaining between them. The CDR3 consists of 17 residues. CDR3 sequence: CAISEGGGPGSYNEQFF. CDR3 DNA sequence: TGTGCCATCAGTGAAGGGGGGGGGCCAGGCTCCTACAATGAGCAGTTCTTC.